This record looks at one TCR beta chain sequence and its context. The data belong to a study of blood T cell repertoires in COVID-19. At the level of the study: COVID-19 samples from acute and convalescent phases originated in the United States, Italy and Spain. Sources were T cells, B-cell-depleted T cells, or PBMCs; the material itself was cDNA or gDNA.

Germline CDR1 is SGHDT and CDR2 is YYEEEE. CDR3 length: 15 residues. V was clipped by 5 bases and J by 5 bases; unmatched bases: 4. Data came from immunoSEQ multiplex PCR; TCRdb stores just in-frame clones and leaves some out. The sample lists 150,000 to 200,000 clones; roughly 80% were seen once. Sequenced input: peripheral blood. The sequence was obtained from a woman between 70 and 85 years old with COVID-19, enrolled during active disease. The chain employs TRBV5-6 and TRBJ1-4; TRBD1 matches 12 bases. CDR3 in amino acids: CASRGQGALNEKLFF. CDR3 DNA sequence: TGTGCCAGCAGGGGACAGGGGGCCTTGAATGAAAAACTGTTTTTT. The full variable domain, with the rest looked up from reference TRBV5-6 and TRBJ1-4, is DAGVTQSPTHLIKTRGQQVTLRCSPKSGHDTVSWYQQALGQGPQFIFQYYEEEERQRGNFPDRFSGHQFPNYSSELNVNALLLGDSALYLCASRGQGALNEKLFFGSGTQLSVL.